The 13 T cell receptor beta chains listed next were all sequenced from one sample in a study of T cell changes during pregnancy in multiple sclerosis. Clones were sequenced by immunoSEQ multiplex PCR, and TCRdb holds only the in-frame ones, with some missing. The table records about 120,000 clones, about 90% of them present only once. Sequenced material: peripheral blood, taken in the third trimester of pregnancy. Receptors originate from a female donor with multiple sclerosis, enrolled in a pregnancy study.

The rearrangement links TRBV18 to TRBJ2-7; TRBD1 matches at 10 bases. The CDR3 is 15 residues long. V was pared by 4 bases and J by 2 bases, with 5 bases of the junction left unmatched. The germline V gene has CDR1 KGHSH and CDR2 LQKENI. CDR3 amino acids: CASSLGQGGPYEQYF. CDR3 coding DNA: TGTGCCAGCTCACTCGGACAGGGGGGACCCTACGAGCAGTACTTC.

The chain links TRBV5-6 to TRBJ1-5, with 7 bases lining up with TRBD1. This CDR3 contains 14 residues. V shed 3 bases, J shed 5 bases, and the junction held 5 bases outside the gene matches. CDR1 SGHDT and CDR2 YYEEEE come from the germline V gene. In nucleotides, the CDR3 is TGTGCCAGCAGCTCCGGACAGGTCCATCAGCCCCAGCATTTT. Translated: CASSSGQVHQPQHF.

The gene calls are TRBV5-1 and TRBJ2-7; 7 positions agree with TRBD1. The germline CDR1 and CDR2 sequences are SGHRS and YFSETQ. The CDR3 contains 15 residues. V dropped 3 bases and J dropped 2; count of bases not matched to a gene: 8. The CDR3 DNA sequence: TGCGCCAGCAGCTCGGGACAGCTCTACGCCTACGAGCAGTACTTC. Translated, it gives CASSSGQLYAYEQYF. Supplemented by reference TRBV5-1 and TRBJ2-7, the full variable domain reads KAGVTQTPRYLIKTRGQQVTLSCSPISGHRSVSWYQQTPGQGLQFLFEYFSETQRNKGNFPGRFSGRQFSNSRSEMNVSTLELGDSALYLCASSSGQLYAYEQYFGPGTRLTVT.

The table lists this clone with a count of one. This sequence joins TRBV5-6 and TRBJ2-2; TRBD1 agrees at 9 bases. V shed 2 bases and J 3 bases; nucleotides not matched to a gene: 2. CDR1 and CDR2 (germline): SGHDT, YYEEEE. The CDR3 is made up of 15 amino acids. The CDR3 DNA is TGTGCCAGCAGCTTCGGGACAGGGTACACCGGGGAGCTGTTTTTT. Protein: CASSFGTGYTGELFF.

This chain joins TRBV2 and TRBJ1-4, with a tentative D call TRBD1 (5 bases). The germline V and J ends were trimmed by 6 bases and 7 bases, with 15 bases remaining between them. Germline V gene sequence: CDR1 SNHLY, CDR2 FYNNEI. The CDR3 is made up of 14 amino acids. The CDR3 sequence: CASRTLTESEKLFF. DNA of the CDR3: TGTGCCAGCAGGACATTGACAGAGAGTGAAAAACTGTTTTTT.

This clone appeared a single time. The V call is TRBV19, the J call TRBJ1-3, with D possibly matching TRBD1 (5 bases). The germline V and J ends were trimmed by 5 bases and 3 bases, with 14 bases remaining between them. The CDR3 contains 15 residues. Per the germline V gene, CDR1 is LNHDA and CDR2 is SQIVND (reference sequence). In DNA form, the CDR3 reads TGTGCCAGTAGTGCCCCCGGACAAATTGGAAACACCATATATTTT. This encodes CASSAPGQIGNTIYF.

This chain uses TRBV9 with TRBJ2-2, with 8 bases that match TRBD1. Germline CDR1 is SGDLS and CDR2 is YYNGEE. The ends lost 4 bases at V and 6 bases at J; junction bases unmatched: 11. The CDR3 runs 16 residues. In DNA, the CDR3 is TGTGCCAGCAGCTTCGTGGACAGGGTTCGTCCCGGGGAGCTGTTTTTT. It yields the protein CASSFVDRVRPGELFF.

The CDR3 spells CASSQDRAGPGNTIYF. CDR3 in DNA: TGCGCCAGCAGCCAGGACAGAGCCGGACCTGGAAACACCATATATTTT. The chain has TRBV5-1 and TRBJ1-3; a weak D match, TRBD1 (6 bases). The CDR3 has 16 residues. The V gene lost 4 bases and the J gene lost 2 bases, with 16 bases spanning the gap. Germline CDR1 reads SGHRS; CDR2 reads YFSETQ.

The chain uses TRBV7-2 and TRBJ1-6, with 8 bases fitting TRBD1. The junction had 6 bases not matched to a gene; V was cut back by 5 bases and J by 0 bases. CDR3 size: 17 residues. CDR1 is SGHTA and CDR2 is FQGNSA in the germline V gene. CDR3: CASSPQGGRSYNSPLHF. Here the CDR3 DNA reads TGTGCCAGCAGCCCACAGGGGGGTCGCTCCTATAATTCACCCCTCCACTTT. Using reference TRBV7-2 and TRBJ1-6 for the parts outside the CDR3, the full variable domain is GAGVSQSPSNKVTEKGKDVELRCDPISGHTALYWYRQSLGQGLEFLIYFQGNSAPDKSGLPSDRFSAERTGGSVSTLTIQRTQQEDSAVYLCASSPQGGRSYNSPLHFGNGTRLTVT.

The V and J genes are TRBV28 and TRBJ1-3; TRBD1 agrees at 9 bases. With 3 bases clipped from V and 0 bases from J, the junction kept 3 bases outside the gene matches. The length of the CDR3 is 16 residues. Germline CDR1 is MDHEN and CDR2 is SYDVKM. Written as DNA, the CDR3 is TGTGCCAGCAGTTTCCCACAGGGGGCCTCTGGAAACACCATATATTTT. This encodes CASSFPQGASGNTIYF.

The chain uses TRBV9 and TRBJ2-6; D is unclear. The V gene lost 0 bases and the J gene lost 0 bases, with 13 bases spanning the gap. The CDR3 runs to 18 residues. The germline gives CDR1 SGDLS, CDR2 YYNGEE. The CDR3 spells CASSVGVGSSSGANVLTF. CDR3 DNA sequence: TGTGCCAGCAGCGTAGGCGTGGGCTCGAGCTCTGGGGCCAACGTCCTGACTTTC.

CDR3 nucleotides: TGTGCCAGCAGTCCTGGAGGGAGGGCTGAAGCTTTCTTT. Amino acid sequence: CASSPGGRAEAFF. The V call is TRBV5-5, the J call TRBJ1-1; D is ambiguous. With 5 bases removed from V and 6 bases from J, the gap between germline ends came to 14 bases. The CDR3 has 13 residues. Germline CDR1 SGHKS, CDR2 YYEKEE (reference sequence).

The chain joins TRBV5-6 to TRBJ1-1; 7 bases line up with TRBD1. J lost 1 base, V lost 3 bases, and 9 bases had no gene match. Germline CDR1 SGHDT, CDR2 YYEEEE. The CDR3 consists of 16 residues. CDR3 coding DNA: TGTGCCAGCAGCTCAATTAGACAGGGCAGGAACACTGAAGCTTTCTTT. Amino acids: CASSSIRQGRNTEAFF.